The 2 T cell receptor beta chains in this list originate from one sample, sequenced in a study of blood T cell repertoires in COVID-19 (dated by TCRdb to the early 2020s). Preparation of the library involved the immunoSEQ multiplex PCR assay. As stored in TCRdb, this immuneACCESS dataset retains in-frame rearrangements with V and J assigned. A fraction of the clones does not appear; measured against another copy, unresolved V genes explain less than half of the discrepancy, and the remainder lacks a known reason. The sample table shows around 380,000 clones, and 87% are seen once. Approximately 1.2% of the sample comes from the top ten. The source material was PBMCs or T cells enriched from blood (not recorded which). These receptors were taken from a young man who had recovered from COVID-19.

The chain combines TRBV5-6 with TRBJ2-2, with 8 bases identical to TRBD1. In germline, CDR1 is SGHDT, CDR2 YYEEEE. The V gene end was trimmed by 5 bases and the J gene end by 0 bases; junction bases not matched to a gene: 3. The CDR3 runs to 15 residues. The CDR3 loop reads CASRPGGSNTGELFF. The CDR3 DNA is TGTGCCAGCAGGCCAGGGGGCTCGAACACCGGGGAGCTGTTTTTT.

This chain links TRBV11-2 with TRBJ2-7, with 9 bases that match TRBD2. The germline V gene has CDR1 SGHAT and CDR2 FQNNGV. V lost 2 bases to trimming and J lost 6 bases; unmatched junction nucleotides: 5. CDR3 size: 14 residues. This CDR3 reads CASSLIAGEAEQYF. Written as DNA, the CDR3 is TGTGCCAGCAGCTTAATAGCGGGGGAGGCCGAGCAGTACTTC.